This TCR beta chain originates from a study of blood T cell repertoires in COVID-19. Study-level information: Two negative PCRs, clearance, or symptom resolution characterized the recovered Cohort 3 donors. From T cells, B-cell-depleted T cells, or PBMCs came the material, which was cDNA or gDNA.

Participant ages covered about 18 to 100 years across about 22 US areas. Cohorts were determined from participant-reported clinical history. Here immunoSEQ multiplex PCR was the method, and the copy in TCRdb shows in-frame clones only, minus some. Here the sample spans some 180,000 clones, 79% being singletons. The CDR3 extends over 17 amino acids. Trimming at V came to 3 bases and at J to 5 bases, leaving 12 bases not matched to a gene. Germline V gene data show CDR1 as SEHNR and CDR2 as FQNEAQ (reference sequence). The sequence came from a woman aged 65 to 85 in a cohort exposed to, infected with or recovered from COVID-19 (not recorded which). The chain joins TRBV7-9 to TRBJ2-2; 7 bases agree with TRBD2. Sequenced material: PBMCs or T cells enriched from blood (not recorded which). The CDR3 DNA follows: TGTGCCAGCAGCTTTCTTCCGTCGGCGGGGGAGACCGGGGAGCTGTTTTTT. Protein: CASSFLPSAGETGELFF.